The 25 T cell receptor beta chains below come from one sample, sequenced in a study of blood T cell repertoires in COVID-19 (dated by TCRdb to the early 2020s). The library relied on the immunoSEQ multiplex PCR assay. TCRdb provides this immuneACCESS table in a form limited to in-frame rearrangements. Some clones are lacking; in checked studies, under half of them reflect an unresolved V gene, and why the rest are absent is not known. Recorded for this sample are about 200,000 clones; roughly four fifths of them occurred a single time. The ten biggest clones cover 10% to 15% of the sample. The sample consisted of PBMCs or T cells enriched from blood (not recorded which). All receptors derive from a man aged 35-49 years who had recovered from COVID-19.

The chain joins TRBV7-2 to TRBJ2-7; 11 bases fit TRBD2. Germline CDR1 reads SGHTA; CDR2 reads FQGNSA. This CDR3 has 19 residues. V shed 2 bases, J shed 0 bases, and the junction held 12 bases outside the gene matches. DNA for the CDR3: TGTGCCAGCAGCTTATCGCTATCACGGACTAGCGGGCCCTCCTACGAGCAGTACTTC. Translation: CASSLSLSRTSGPSYEQYF.

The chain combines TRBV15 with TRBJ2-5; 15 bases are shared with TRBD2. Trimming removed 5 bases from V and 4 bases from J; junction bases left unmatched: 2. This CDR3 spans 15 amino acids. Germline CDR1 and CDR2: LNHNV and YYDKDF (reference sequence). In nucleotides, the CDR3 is TGTGCCACCAGCGGACTAGCGGGAGGGGGAGAGACCCAGTACTTC. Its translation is CATSGLAGGGETQYF.

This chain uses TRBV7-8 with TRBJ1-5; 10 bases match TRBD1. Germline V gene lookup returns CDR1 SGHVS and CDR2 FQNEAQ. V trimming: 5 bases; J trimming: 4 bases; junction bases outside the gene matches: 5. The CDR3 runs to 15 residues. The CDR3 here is CASSLPGQGNQPQHF. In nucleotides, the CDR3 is TGTGCCAGCAGCCTTCCGGGACAGGGGAATCAGCCCCAGCATTTT.

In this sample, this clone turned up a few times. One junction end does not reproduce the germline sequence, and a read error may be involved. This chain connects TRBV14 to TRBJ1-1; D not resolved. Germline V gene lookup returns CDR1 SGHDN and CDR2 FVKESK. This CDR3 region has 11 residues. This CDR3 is CASSQGGSELF. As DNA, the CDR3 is TGTGCCAGCAGCCAAGGCGGGTCCGAGCTCTTT. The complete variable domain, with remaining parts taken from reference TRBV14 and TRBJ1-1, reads EAGVTQFPSHSVIEKGQTVTLRCDPISGHDNLYWYRRVMGKEIKFLLHFVKESKQDESGMPNNRFLAERTGGTYSTLKVQPAELEDSGVYFCASSQGGSELFGQGTRLTVV.

The CDR3 here is CASSTGNTGELFF. CDR3 in DNA: TGTGCCAGCAGTACAGGGAACACCGGGGAGCTGTTTTTT. This chain uses TRBV6-2 or TRBV6-3 with TRBJ2-2, with D perhaps matching TRBD1 (5 bases). V lost 5 bases to trimming and J lost 1 base, with 5 bases between them. The CDR3 covers 13 residues. Germline CDR1 and CDR2: MNHEY and SVGEGT.

The CDR3 protein is CASSEAATSNQPQHF. CDR3 coding DNA: TGTGCCAGCTCGGAAGCAGCGACCTCCAATCAGCCCCAGCATTTT. This chain links TRBV18 with TRBJ1-5, with D unclear. Germline V gene data show CDR1 as KGHSH and CDR2 as LQKENI. This CDR3 comprises 15 residues. V lost 6 bases and J lost 3, with 15 bases in between.

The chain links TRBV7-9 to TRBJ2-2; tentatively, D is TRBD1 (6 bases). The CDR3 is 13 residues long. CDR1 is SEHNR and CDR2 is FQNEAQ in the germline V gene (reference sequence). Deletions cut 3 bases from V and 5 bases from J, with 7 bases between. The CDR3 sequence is CASSLGATGELFF. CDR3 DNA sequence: TGTGCCAGCAGCTTGGGGGCTACCGGGGAGCTGTTTTTT.

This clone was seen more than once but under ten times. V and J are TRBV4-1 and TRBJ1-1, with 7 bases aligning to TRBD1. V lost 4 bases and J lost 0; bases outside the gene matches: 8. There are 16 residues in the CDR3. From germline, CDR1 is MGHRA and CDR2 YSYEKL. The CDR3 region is CASSRGGMVVNTEAFF. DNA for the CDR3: TGCGCCAGCAGCCGAGGGGGCATGGTCGTGAACACTGAAGCTTTCTTT.

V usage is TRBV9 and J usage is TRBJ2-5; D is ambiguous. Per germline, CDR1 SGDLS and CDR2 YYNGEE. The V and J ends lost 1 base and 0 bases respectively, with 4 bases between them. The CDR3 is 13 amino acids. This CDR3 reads CASSVSDQETQYF. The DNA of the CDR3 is TGTGCCAGCAGCGTATCCGACCAAGAGACCCAGTACTTC.

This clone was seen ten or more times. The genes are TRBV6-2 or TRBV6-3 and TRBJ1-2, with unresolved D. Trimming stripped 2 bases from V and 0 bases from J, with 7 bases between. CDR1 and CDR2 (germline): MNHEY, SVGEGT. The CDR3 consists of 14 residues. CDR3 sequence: CASSYLLANYGYTF. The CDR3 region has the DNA TGTGCCAGCAGTTACCTGCTAGCTAACTATGGCTACACCTTC.

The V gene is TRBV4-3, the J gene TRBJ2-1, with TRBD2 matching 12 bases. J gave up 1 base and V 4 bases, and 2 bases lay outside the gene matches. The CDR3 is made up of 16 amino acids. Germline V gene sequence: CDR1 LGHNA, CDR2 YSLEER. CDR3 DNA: TGCGCCAGCAGCCTGACTAGCGGGAGATCCTACAATGAGCAGTTCTTC. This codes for CASSLTSGRSYNEQFF.

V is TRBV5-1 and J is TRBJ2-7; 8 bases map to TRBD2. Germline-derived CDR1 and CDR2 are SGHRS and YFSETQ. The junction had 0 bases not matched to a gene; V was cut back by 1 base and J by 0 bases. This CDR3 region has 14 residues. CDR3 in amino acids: CASSLSGSSYEQYF. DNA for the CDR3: TGCGCCAGCAGCTTGAGCGGGAGCTCCTACGAGCAGTACTTC. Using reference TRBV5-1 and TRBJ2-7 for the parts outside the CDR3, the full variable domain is KAGVTQTPRYLIKTRGQQVTLSCSPISGHRSVSWYQQTPGQGLQFLFEYFSETQRNKGNFPGRFSGRQFSNSRSEMNVSTLELGDSALYLCASSLSGSSYEQYFGPGTRLTVT.

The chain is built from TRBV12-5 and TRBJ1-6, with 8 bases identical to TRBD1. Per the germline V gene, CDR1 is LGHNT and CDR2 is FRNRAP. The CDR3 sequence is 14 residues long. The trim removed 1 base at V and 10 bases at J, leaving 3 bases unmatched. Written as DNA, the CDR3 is TGTGCTAGTGGTTTGGGGACAGGGTGGTCACCCCTCCACTTT. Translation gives CASGLGTGWSPLHF.

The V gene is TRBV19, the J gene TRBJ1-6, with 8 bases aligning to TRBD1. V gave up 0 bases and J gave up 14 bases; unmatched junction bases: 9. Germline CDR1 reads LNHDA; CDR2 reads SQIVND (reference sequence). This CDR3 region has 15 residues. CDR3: CASSIDLGQATTLHF. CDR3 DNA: TGTGCCAGTAGTATAGATTTGGGACAGGCCACGACCCTCCACTTT.

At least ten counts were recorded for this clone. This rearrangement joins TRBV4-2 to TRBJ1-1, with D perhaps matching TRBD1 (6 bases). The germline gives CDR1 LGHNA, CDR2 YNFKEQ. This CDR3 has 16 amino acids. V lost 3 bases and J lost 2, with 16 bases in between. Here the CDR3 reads CASSQDSGGLNTEAFF. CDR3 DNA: TGTGCCAGCAGCCAGGACTCCGGGGGGCTAAACACTGAAGCTTTCTTT.

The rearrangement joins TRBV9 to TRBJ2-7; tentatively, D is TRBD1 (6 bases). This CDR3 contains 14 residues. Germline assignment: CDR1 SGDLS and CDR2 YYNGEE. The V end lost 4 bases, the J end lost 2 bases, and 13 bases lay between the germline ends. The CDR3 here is CASSFMDSPYEQYF. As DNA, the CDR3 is TGTGCCAGCAGCTTCATGGACAGTCCCTACGAGCAGTACTTC.

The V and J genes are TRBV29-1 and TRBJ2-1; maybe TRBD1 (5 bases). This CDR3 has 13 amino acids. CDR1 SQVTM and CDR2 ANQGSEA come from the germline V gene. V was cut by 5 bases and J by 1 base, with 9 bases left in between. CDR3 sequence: CSVRGKSYNEQFF. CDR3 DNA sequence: TGCAGCGTTAGGGGTAAATCCTACAATGAGCAGTTCTTC.

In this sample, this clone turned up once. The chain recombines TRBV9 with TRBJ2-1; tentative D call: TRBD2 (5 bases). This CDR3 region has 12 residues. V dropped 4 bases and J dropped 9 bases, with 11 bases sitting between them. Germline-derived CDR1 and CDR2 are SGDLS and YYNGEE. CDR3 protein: CASSLGVGEQFF. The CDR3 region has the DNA TGTGCCAGCAGCCTCGGGGTGGGTGAGCAGTTCTTC.

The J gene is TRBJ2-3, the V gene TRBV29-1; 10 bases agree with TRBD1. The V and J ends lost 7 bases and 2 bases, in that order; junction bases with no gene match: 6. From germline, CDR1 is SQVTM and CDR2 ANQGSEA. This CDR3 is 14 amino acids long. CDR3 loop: CSGGQGRDTDTQYF. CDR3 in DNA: TGCAGCGGGGGACAGGGGCGGGACACAGATACGCAGTATTTT.

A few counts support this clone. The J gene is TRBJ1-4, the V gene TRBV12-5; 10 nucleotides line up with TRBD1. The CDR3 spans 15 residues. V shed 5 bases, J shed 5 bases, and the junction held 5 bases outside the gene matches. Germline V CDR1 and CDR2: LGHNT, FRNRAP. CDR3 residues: CASGPGQGENEKLFF. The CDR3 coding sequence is TGTGCTAGTGGTCCAGGACAGGGGGAAAATGAAAAACTGTTTTTT.

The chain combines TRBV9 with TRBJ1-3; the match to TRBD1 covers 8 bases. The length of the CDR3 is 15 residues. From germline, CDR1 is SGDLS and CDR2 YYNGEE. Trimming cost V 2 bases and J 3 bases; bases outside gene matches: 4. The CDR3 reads CASSVRTGNGNTIYF. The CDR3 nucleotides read TGTGCCAGCAGCGTTAGGACAGGGAATGGAAACACCATATATTTT.

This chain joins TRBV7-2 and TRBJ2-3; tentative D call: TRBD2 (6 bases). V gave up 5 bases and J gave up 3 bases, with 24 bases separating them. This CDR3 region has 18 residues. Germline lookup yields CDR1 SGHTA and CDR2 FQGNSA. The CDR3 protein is CASSLTPIESGRTDTQYF. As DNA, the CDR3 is TGTGCCAGCAGCCTCACGCCAATCGAATCCGGGAGAACAGATACGCAGTATTTT. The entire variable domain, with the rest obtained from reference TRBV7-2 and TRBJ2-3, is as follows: GAGVSQSPSNKVTEKGKDVELRCDPISGHTALYWYRQSLGQGLEFLIYFQGNSAPDKSGLPSDRFSAERTGGSVSTLTIQRTQQEDSAVYLCASSLTPIESGRTDTQYFGPGTRLTVL.

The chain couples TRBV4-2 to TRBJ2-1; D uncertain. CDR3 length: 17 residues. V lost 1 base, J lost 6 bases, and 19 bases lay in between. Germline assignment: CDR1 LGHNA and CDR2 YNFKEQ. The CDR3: CASSQGYSSPVINEQFF. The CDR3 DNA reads TGTGCCAGCAGCCAAGGGTACTCATCCCCGGTTATCAATGAGCAGTTCTTC.

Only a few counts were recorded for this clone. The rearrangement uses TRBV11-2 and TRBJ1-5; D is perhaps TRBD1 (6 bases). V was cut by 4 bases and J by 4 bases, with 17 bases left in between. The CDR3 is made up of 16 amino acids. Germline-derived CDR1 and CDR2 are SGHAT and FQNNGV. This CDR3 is CASSSGRGKANQPQHF. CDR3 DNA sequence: TGTGCCAGCAGCTCGGGCAGGGGTAAAGCTAATCAGCCCCAGCATTTT.

The CDR3 here is CASSPGQVLQPQHF. CDR3 nucleotide sequence: TGTGCCAGCTCCCCGGGACAGGTGCTTCAGCCCCAGCATTTT. This chain joins TRBV18 and TRBJ1-5, with 8 bases matching TRBD1. From germline, CDR1 is KGHSH and CDR2 LQKENI. The length of the CDR3 is 14 residues. The J segment lost 6 bases and the V segment lost 6 bases, leaving 7 bases of the junction unmatched.